These 21 T cell receptor beta chains came from one sample sequenced in a study of identical twins. MiXCR, applied by TCRdb to the 5' RACE reads, yields one record per CDR3 protein. The data show fewer than 900,000 distinct CDR3 sequences, 18% seen once. The same sample was also studied in work on T cells expressing NK-cell markers.

Specimen: PBMCs. These receptors came from a woman under 30 in good health.

The chain couples TRBV5-6 to TRBJ1-2; a weak D match, TRBD1 (6 bases). The V end lost 3 bases, the J end lost 6 bases, and 9 bases lay between the germline ends. The CDR3 runs 12 residues. The V gene's germline CDR1 is SGHDT and CDR2 YYEEEE. The CDR3 protein is CASSSRTDGYTF. The CDR3 DNA sequence: TGTGCCAGCAGCTCTAGGACAGATGGCTACACCTTC.

The chain combines TRBV7-3 with TRBJ1-1, with D uncertain. V lost 3 bases to trimming and J lost 0 bases, with 11 bases between them. This CDR3 region has 15 residues. Per the germline V gene, CDR1 is SGHTA and CDR2 is FQGTGA. The CDR3 nucleotides are TGTGCCAGCAGCTTTAACGGTGCAATGAACACTGAAGCTTTCTTT. It translates to CASSFNGAMNTEAFF.

This clonotype was observed a few times. The CDR3 nucleotides read TGTGCCCATACATCGGCGGGGCCAAACTCCTACGAGCAGTACTTC. The encoded protein is CAHTSAGPNSYEQYF. The V gene is TRBV7-6, the J gene TRBJ2-7; perhaps TRBD2 as D (6 bases). V was pared by 11 bases and J by 0 bases, with 20 bases between. CDR3 length: 15 amino acids. The V gene's germline CDR1 is SGHVS and CDR2 FNYEAQ.

This clonotype came up many times. This rearrangement joins TRBV2 to TRBJ2-7; TRBD1 aligns across 9 bases. With V trimmed by 6 bases and J by 3 bases, 0 bases remained unmatched. The CDR3 length is 12 residues. Germline lookup yields CDR1 SNHLY and CDR2 FYNNEI. CDR3 in DNA: TGTGCCAGCAGGGACAGGGGCTACGAGCAGTACTTC. This encodes CASRDRGYEQYF.

V and J are TRBV7-2 and TRBJ1-1; D is unclear. Trimming took 5 bases from V and 1 from J, leaving 11 bases between them. This CDR3 spans 14 amino acids. Looked up from germline, CDR1 is SGHTA and CDR2 is FQGNSA. The DNA for the CDR3 is TGTGCCAGCAGCCTCTCGGCAGGGAACACTGAAGCTTTCTTT. Protein sequence: CASSLSAGNTEAFF.

The chain is built from TRBV20-1 and TRBJ2-3; 10 positions match TRBD2. The CDR3 consists of 13 residues. After removal of 3 bases from V and 7 bases from J, the junction contained 4 bases not matched to a gene. Germline values: CDR1 DFQATT, CDR2 SNEGSKA (reference sequence). CDR3 nucleotide sequence: TGCAGTGCTAGTATAGCGGGGGGATATACGCAGTATTTT. It is translated as CSASIAGGYTQYF.

The chain couples TRBV20-1 to TRBJ2-1; D remains unclear. The V gene lost 6 bases and the J gene lost 6 bases, with 9 bases spanning the gap. The CDR3 has 11 residues. Germline assignment: CDR1 DFQATT and CDR2 SNEGSKA (reference sequence). This CDR3 is CSAVRVNEQFF. CDR3 DNA sequence: TGCAGTGCGGTCCGCGTCAATGAGCAGTTCTTC.

This clonotype was recorded at least ten times. V is TRBV5-1 and J is TRBJ2-1; either TRBD1 or TRBD2 may supply D (5 bases each). Germline values: CDR1 SGHRS, CDR2 YFSETQ. Trimming pared 0 bases from V and 0 bases from J, leaving 7 bases between. The CDR3 consists of 15 residues. CDR3 residues: CASSLGGTSYNEQFF. Here the CDR3 DNA reads TGCGCCAGCAGCTTGGGTGGGACCTCCTACAATGAGCAGTTCTTC.

The sample holds a few counts of this clonotype. V gene TRBV11-2 combines with J gene TRBJ2-7; 10 bases are a match to TRBD2. There are 16 residues in the CDR3. Germline values: CDR1 SGHAT, CDR2 FQNNGV. J gave up 0 bases and V 5 bases, and 7 bases lay outside the gene matches. This CDR3 is CASSPAGTSVSYEQYF. CDR3 bases: TGTGCCAGCAGCCCTGCCGGGACTAGCGTCTCCTACGAGCAGTACTTC.

The chain links TRBV12-3 or TRBV12-4 to TRBJ1-2; D is possibly TRBD1 (5 bases). This CDR3 region has 14 residues. V lost 5 bases and J 4 bases, leaving 14 bases between the germline ends. CDR3 nucleotide sequence: TGTGCCAGCAGTAAGGTCCGTGGGGGCTATGGCTACACCTTC. This encodes CASSKVRGGYGYTF.

The CDR3 region is CSASAQAGNTIYF. CDR3 DNA sequence: TGCAGTGCCTCAGCCCAGGCGGGAAACACCATATATTTT. The J gene is TRBJ1-3, the V gene TRBV20-1; D uncertain. V was trimmed by 6 bases and J by 4 bases, leaving 13 bases between them. Germline CDR1 is DFQATT and CDR2 is SNEGSKA (reference sequence). The CDR3 consists of 13 residues.

This clonotype has only a few counts. The chain couples TRBV12-3 or TRBV12-4 to TRBJ2-7; D ambiguous. V was shortened by 3 bases and J by 0 bases, with 12 bases between the two germline ends. CDR3 length equals 15 residues. This chain's CDR3 is CASSFGGRSSYEQYF. The CDR3 DNA follows: TGTGCCAGCAGTTTTGGTGGACGGTCCTCCTACGAGCAGTACTTC.

This clonotype occurred a few times. The V call is TRBV20-1, the J call TRBJ2-7; the D gene is possibly TRBD2 (5 bases). V was shortened by 3 bases and J by 0 bases, with 9 bases between the two germline ends. Germline assignment: CDR1 DFQATT and CDR2 SNEGSKA (reference sequence). The CDR3 is made up of 13 amino acids. For the CDR3, the DNA is TGCAGTGCTAGCCAGAGGGACTCCTACGAGCAGTACTTC. Protein sequence: CSASQRDSYEQYF.

This clonotype was seen more than once but under ten times. The rearrangement joins TRBV20-1 to TRBJ2-3; D might be TRBD1 (6 bases). CDR1 is DFQATT, CDR2 SNEGSKA, per germline (reference sequence). The CDR3 has 13 amino acids. V was cut by 3 bases and J by 8 bases, with 15 bases left in between. CDR3: CSASGRGWGTQYF. As DNA, the CDR3 is TGCAGTGCTAGTGGCAGGGGTTGGGGTACGCAGTATTTT.

This clonotype has only a few counts. The J gene is TRBJ2-1, the V gene TRBV20-1; 9 nucleotides agree with TRBD2. The CDR3 has 15 residues. V shed 6 bases and J 7 bases; nucleotides not matched to a gene: 13. The V gene's germline CDR1 is DFQATT and CDR2 SNEGSKA (reference sequence). CDR3 loop: CSATDIAGVRNEQFF. CDR3 coding DNA: TGCAGTGCCACTGACATAGCGGGAGTTCGAAATGAGCAGTTCTTC.

As to this clonotype: A much bigger clone sits one base away, suggesting this may be a read error. This chain links TRBV20-1 with TRBJ2-1; tentative D call: TRBD2 (5 bases). The CDR3 loop spans 15 amino acids. Per germline, CDR1 DFQATT and CDR2 SNEGSKA (reference sequence). The CDR3 region is CSTRKTVQAYNEQFF. In DNA form, the CDR3 reads TGCAGTACTAGAAAAACAGTTCAGGCTTACAATGAGCAGTTCTTC.

This sequence joins TRBV6-5 and TRBJ1-6; D unresolved. With 1 base removed from V and 10 bases from J, the gap between germline ends came to 17 bases. CDR3 length: 16 residues. The germline V gene encodes CDR1 MNHEY and CDR2 SVGAGI. The CDR3 region is CASSYYGPGSTSPLHF. CDR3 sequence (DNA): TGTGCCAGCAGTTACTACGGCCCAGGCTCTACCTCACCCCTCCACTTT.

The chain has TRBV5-1 and TRBJ1-2; D might be TRBD1 (6 bases). The CDR3 extends over 13 amino acids. V was clipped by 7 bases and J by 7 bases, with 17 bases between them. Germline CDR1 SGHRS, CDR2 YFSETQ. CDR3 DNA: TGCGCCAGCGGGGAACAGGGTATCTCTGGCTACACCTTC. Protein product: CASGEQGISGYTF.

The chain couples TRBV5-1 to TRBJ2-7; the D gene is possibly TRBD2 (5 bases). The V gene's germline CDR1 is SGHRS and CDR2 YFSETQ. V was clipped by 4 bases and J by 2 bases, with 16 bases between them. The CDR3 has 15 amino acids. The CDR3 loop reads CASSVLTAEAYEQYF. In DNA form, the CDR3 reads TGCGCCAGCAGCGTCCTAACAGCGGAGGCCTACGAGCAGTACTTC.

J is TRBJ1-1 and V is TRBV3-1, with a possible D match to TRBD1 (5 bases). CDR3 length equals 13 residues. The V gene's germline CDR1 is LGHDT and CDR2 YNNKEL (reference sequence). V shed 6 bases and J shed 3 bases, with 11 bases lying between them. CDR3 DNA: TGTGCCAGCAGAGCAGGGTCCCACACTGAAGCTTTCTTT. This encodes CASRAGSHTEAFF.

This clonotype was observed a few times. The chain uses TRBV20-1 and TRBJ2-5, with 8 bases matching TRBD2. The V segment lost 6 bases and the J segment 2 bases; nucleotides outside the gene matches: 11. Per germline, CDR1 DFQATT and CDR2 SNEGSKA (reference sequence). The CDR3 runs to 15 residues. The chain's CDR3 is CSAPPPGGGQETQYF. For the CDR3, the DNA is TGCAGTGCACCGCCCCCGGGGGGGGGACAAGAGACCCAGTACTTC.